These 4 T cell receptor beta chains were all obtained from the same sample, sequenced in a study of Ad26.COV2.S vaccination and SARS-CoV-2 variants. Treatment described: 15 to 20 received Ad26.COV2.S at low or high dose, single or two shots; about 5 received placebo; per-sample allocation not given. Day 63 after the first vaccine or placebo injection was the time point for sampling. The table came from immunoSEQ multiplex PCR; TCRdb's copy has only in-frame clones and leaves some out. The data hold 350,000 to 450,000 clones, with 70% to 90% observed a single time. Source: peripheral blood, taken in a trial of Ad26.COV2.S vaccine versus placebo. The source of these receptors is a person between 18 and 60 years old who received the Ad26.COV2.S COVID-19 vaccine or a placebo.

The chain uses TRBV5-4 and TRBJ2-7, with D perhaps assigned TRBD1 or TRBD2 (5 bases each). The V end lost 0 bases, the J end lost 9 bases, and 13 bases lay between the germline ends. Germline V CDR1 and CDR2: SGHNT, YYREEE (reference sequence). The CDR3 has 13 amino acids. The CDR3 spells CASSLEGSGRQYF. In DNA form, the CDR3 reads TGTGCCAGCAGCTTGGAGGGGTCGGGGCGGCAGTACTTC.

The rearrangement links TRBV7-8 to TRBJ1-3, with D possibly TRBD1 on 5 matching bases. CDR1 is SGHVS, CDR2 FQNEAQ, per germline. V shed 1 base and J shed 3 bases, with 16 bases lying between them. The CDR3 is 17 residues long. This CDR3 is CASSLVVAAGFGNTIYF. The CDR3, as DNA: TGTGCCAGCAGCTTAGTAGTGGCGGCAGGGTTTGGAAACACCATATATTTT.

This clone appeared a single time. The sample contains more than one DNA sequence encoding this CDR3. This chain joins TRBV18 and TRBJ2-7; TRBD1 aligns across 9 bases. The germline V gene has CDR1 KGHSH and CDR2 LQKENI. The trim removed 3 bases at V and 8 bases at J, leaving 17 bases unmatched. The CDR3 extends over 17 amino acids. In nucleotides, the CDR3 is TGTGCCAGCTCACCCACCCCCGTTACGGGACAGGGTGGTAAGCAGTACTTC. It is translated as CASSPTPVTGQGGKQYF.

The CDR3 protein is CASSLGALANTDTQYF. The DNA for the CDR3 is TGTGCCAGCAGCTTGGGAGCTTTAGCCAACACAGATACGCAGTATTTT. The chain has TRBV5-5 and TRBJ2-3; D ambiguous. Germline CDR1 and CDR2: SGHKS and YYEKEE (reference sequence). The CDR3 loop spans 16 amino acids. Trimming removed 0 bases at V and 2 bases at J, with 13 bases between.